Listed below are T cell receptor beta chains from one sample, sequenced in a study of T cell responses to AZD1222 COVID-19 vaccine. Assay used: immunoSEQ multiplex PCR; TCRdb lists only in-frame clones, some missing. The sample has about 150,000 clones, just over 90% seen once. Source: peripheral blood, taken on day 0 of MenACWY control vaccination. These TCRs come from an adult in good health. Both conserved end residues are trimmed from each CDR3. Each record gives: V gene, J gene, clone size, CDR3 protein. A row's size may be missing; if present it is once, few, many or a size class.

TRBV3-1/TRBV3-2	TRBJ1-3	NA	ASSQEAVSGNTIY
TRBV29-1	TRBJ2-3	NA	SVRRSASTDTQY
TRBV30	TRBJ1-1	NA	AWSLWRGNTEAF
TRBV5-1	TRBJ2-3	NA	ASSSQGQSTDTQY
TRBV7-8	TRBJ2-2	NA	ASSHHRGAGGELF
TRBV2	TRBJ2-7	NA	ASRWPEYEQY
TRBV6-2/TRBV6-3	TRBJ1-3	once	ASSYTWGTGNTIY
TRBV2	TRBJ1-5	NA	ASRDRKNQPQH
TRBV10-3	TRBJ2-2	NA	AISGTGGALGPGELF
TRBV4-1	TRBJ1-6	NA	ASSQDGGRGGSPLH
TRBV7-3	TRBJ1-5	NA	ASSSGHGQPQH
TRBV3-1/TRBV3-2	TRBJ1-2	NA	ASSQVNRFQDGYT
TRBV2	TRBJ1-2	NA	ASTRSGDRGPQIYGYT
TRBV4-1	TRBJ2-3	NA	ASRQERGVSDTQY
TRBV14	TRBJ1-5	NA	ASSQVREGLGERNQPQH
TRBV27	TRBJ1-5	NA	ASSPLGPRSNQPQH
TRBV27	TRBJ1-2	NA	ASSPIGGGYGYT
TRBV4-1	TRBJ1-5	once	ASSQDGYSNQPQH
TRBV29-1	TRBJ2-7	NA	SVEGQGASSYEQY
TRBV5-6	TRBJ1-2	NA	ASSRDRGQQYGYT
TRBV19	TRBJ1-3	once	ASSMAVPGDAGNTIY
TRBV13	TRBJ2-7	few	ASSLGEYEQY
TRBV30	TRBJ1-3	NA	AWGYRVTGNTIY
TRBV7-2	TRBJ1-3	NA	ASSLEPGLSGNTIY
TRBV27	TRBJ1-2	NA	ASSLSKRGNYGYT
TRBV14	TRBJ2-7	NA	ASSRRGPQYEQY
TRBV28	TRBJ2-7	NA	ASSTPGTGGDEQY
TRBV27	TRBJ2-3	NA	ASSLNPEYTQY
TRBV27	TRBJ2-7	NA	ASSLRPQGVYEQY
TRBV2	TRBJ1-1	NA	ASSRDRAAEAF
TRBV7-6	TRBJ2-1	NA	ASSLVGHRGNEQF
TRBV12-3/TRBV12-4	TRBJ2-5	NA	ASNFGETQY
TRBV29-1	TRBJ1-4	once	SVRPGGGDEKLF
TRBV7-6	TRBJ1-6	NA	ASSALVVGISPLH
TRBV29-1	TRBJ1-1	NA	SSRRGNTNTEAF
TRBV5-5	TRBJ1-3	NA	ASSLYAKKEDRGGNTIY
TRBV28	TRBJ2-6	once	ASSSGQLGANVLT
TRBV6-2/TRBV6-3	TRBJ2-3	NA	ASSSSPTSYTQY
TRBV7-6	TRBJ1-1	NA	ASSLVTTENTEAF
TRBV7-9	TRBJ2-1	once	ASSGTGGPYNEQF
TRBV9	TRBJ2-3	NA	ASSVKAGWDTDTQY
TRBV28	TRBJ1-6	NA	ASSFSGTGTSPLH
TRBV21-1	TRBJ1-6	NA	ASSKLRDSYNSPLH
TRBV3-1/TRBV3-2	TRBJ2-1	NA	ASSQGLAGGSPVYEQF
TRBV16	TRBJ2-2	NA	ASSQARGGTGELF
TRBV3-1/TRBV3-2	TRBJ2-3	NA	ASSQARGGLAGTDTQY
TRBV6-5	TRBJ1-2	once	ASRTGPSYGYT
TRBV11-3	TRBJ2-7	few	ASSLGDRGEEQY
TRBV5-1	TRBJ2-2	NA	ASSRRGESDTGELF
TRBV6-5	TRBJ1-2	once	AGRDSVRANYGYT
TRBV30	TRBJ1-6	NA	AWSWGRGTSPLH
TRBV5-4	TRBJ2-1	NA	ASSLATGGRDEQF
TRBV7-8	TRBJ2-1	NA	ASNPSSYNEQF
TRBV5-1	TRBJ2-2	NA	ASSFAVTGELF
TRBV4-1	TRBJ2-5	NA	ASSRGRGEETQY
TRBV20-1	TRBJ1-2	once	SASSYRASGGYT
TRBV7-6	TRBJ2-7	NA	ASSLGVLSTGSEQY
TRBV25-1	TRBJ2-3	NA	ASSEEGTSATQY
TRBV18	TRBJ1-5	NA	ASSPNERGNQPQH
TRBV28	TRBJ1-4	NA	ASMKTGVGEKLF